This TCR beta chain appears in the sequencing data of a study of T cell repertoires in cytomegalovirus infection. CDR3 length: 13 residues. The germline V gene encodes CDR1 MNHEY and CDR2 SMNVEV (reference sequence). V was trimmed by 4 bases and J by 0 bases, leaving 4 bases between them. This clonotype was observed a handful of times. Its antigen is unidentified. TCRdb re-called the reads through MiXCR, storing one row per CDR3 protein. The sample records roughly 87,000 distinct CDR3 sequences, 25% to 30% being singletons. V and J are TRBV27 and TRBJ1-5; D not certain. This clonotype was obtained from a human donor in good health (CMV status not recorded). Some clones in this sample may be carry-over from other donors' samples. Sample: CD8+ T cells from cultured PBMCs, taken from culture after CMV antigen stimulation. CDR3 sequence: CASSWGSNQPQHF. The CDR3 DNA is TGTGCCAGCAGTTGGGGTAGCAATCAGCCCCAGCATTTT.